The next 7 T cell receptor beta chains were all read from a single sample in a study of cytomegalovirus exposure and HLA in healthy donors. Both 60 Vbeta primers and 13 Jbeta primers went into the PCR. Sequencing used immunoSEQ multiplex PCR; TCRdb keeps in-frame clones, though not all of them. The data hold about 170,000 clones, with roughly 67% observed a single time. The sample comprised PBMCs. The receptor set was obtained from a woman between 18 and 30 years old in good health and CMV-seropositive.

DNA of the CDR3: TGTGCCAGCAGCCAAGAAACAGGATACGAGCAGTACTTC. It encodes CASSQETGYEQYF. The V and J genes are TRBV4-2 and TRBJ2-7; TRBD1 is a possible D gene (5 bases). Trimming took 0 bases from V and 4 from J, leaving 7 bases between them. The CDR3 extends over 13 amino acids. Per the germline V gene, CDR1 is LGHNA and CDR2 is YNFKEQ.

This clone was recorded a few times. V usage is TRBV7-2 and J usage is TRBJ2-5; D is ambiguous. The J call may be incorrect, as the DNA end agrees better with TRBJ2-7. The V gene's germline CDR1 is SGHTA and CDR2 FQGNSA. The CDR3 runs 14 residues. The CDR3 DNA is TGTGCCAGCAGCTTAGAAGGAAGGGCTAGCGAGCAGTACTTC. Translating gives CASSLEGRASEQYF.

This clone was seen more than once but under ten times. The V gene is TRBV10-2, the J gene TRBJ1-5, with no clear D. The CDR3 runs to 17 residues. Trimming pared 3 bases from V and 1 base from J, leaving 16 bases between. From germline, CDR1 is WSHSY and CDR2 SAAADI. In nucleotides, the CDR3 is TGCGCCAGCAGTGATAGTGCGGCGCCGGTCAGCAATCAGCCCCAGCATTTT. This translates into CASSDSAAPVSNQPQHF.

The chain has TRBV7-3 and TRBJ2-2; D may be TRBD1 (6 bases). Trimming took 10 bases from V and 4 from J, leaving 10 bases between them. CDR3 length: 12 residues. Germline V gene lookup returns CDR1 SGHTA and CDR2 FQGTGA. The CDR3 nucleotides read TGTGCCACAGCAGGGGTCACCGGGGAGCTGTTTTTT. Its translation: CATAGVTGELFF.

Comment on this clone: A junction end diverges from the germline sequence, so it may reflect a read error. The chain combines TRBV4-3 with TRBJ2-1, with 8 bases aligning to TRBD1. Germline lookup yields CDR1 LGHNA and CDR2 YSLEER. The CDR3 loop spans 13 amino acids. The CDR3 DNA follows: TGCGCCAGCAGCCAAGATTTAGGACAGGGACTTCTCTTC. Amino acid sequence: CASSQDLGQGLLF.

CDR3 amino acids: CASSLDGGPDTQYF. The CDR3 region has the DNA TGTGCCAGCAGCTTAGACGGGGGACCAGATACGCAGTATTTT. This chain links TRBV7-2 with TRBJ2-3, with TRBD2 as a possible D gene (6 bases). The CDR3 sequence is 14 residues long. The germline V gene encodes CDR1 SGHTA and CDR2 FQGNSA. Deletions cut 1 base from V and 4 bases from J, with 9 bases between. Variable domain in full (rest from reference TRBV7-2 and TRBJ2-3): GAGVSQSPSNKVTEKGKDVELRCDPISGHTALYWYRQSLGQGLEFLIYFQGNSAPDKSGLPSDRFSAERTGGSVSTLTIQRTQQEDSAVYLCASSLDGGPDTQYFGPGTRLTVL.

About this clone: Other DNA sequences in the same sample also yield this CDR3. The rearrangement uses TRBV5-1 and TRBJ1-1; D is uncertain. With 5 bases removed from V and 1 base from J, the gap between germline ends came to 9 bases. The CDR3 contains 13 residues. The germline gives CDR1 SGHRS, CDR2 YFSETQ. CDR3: CASRRDSNTEAFF. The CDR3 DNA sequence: TGCGCCAGCAGACGAGACTCGAACACTGAAGCTTTCTTT.